One TCR beta chain is described in this entry. This sample stems from a study of blood T cell repertoires in COVID-19. Overall study context: Acute and convalescent COVID-19 specimens originated in the United States, Italy and Spain.

CDR3 size: 16 residues. CDR1 and CDR2 (germline): GTSNPN, SVGIG (reference sequence). After removal of 5 bases from V and 7 bases from J, the junction contained 19 bases not matched to a gene. Everyone who took part was 18 to 89 years old, and they came from about two dozen US areas. Profiling relied on immunoSEQ multiplex PCR, and the TCRdb table lists in-frame clones only, not all of them. The sample includes over 350,000 clones, roughly 88% of them seen just once. The sequencing input was PBMCs or T cells enriched from blood (not recorded which). The chain employs TRBV30 and TRBJ1-2; TRBD1 aligns across 7 bases. The sequence was obtained from a woman aged 30 to 39 with acute COVID-19. Written as DNA, the CDR3 is TGTGCCTGGGCACAACCGGGACAGTTGATGGGTGCTGGCTACACCTTC. Protein product: CAWAQPGQLMGAGYTF.